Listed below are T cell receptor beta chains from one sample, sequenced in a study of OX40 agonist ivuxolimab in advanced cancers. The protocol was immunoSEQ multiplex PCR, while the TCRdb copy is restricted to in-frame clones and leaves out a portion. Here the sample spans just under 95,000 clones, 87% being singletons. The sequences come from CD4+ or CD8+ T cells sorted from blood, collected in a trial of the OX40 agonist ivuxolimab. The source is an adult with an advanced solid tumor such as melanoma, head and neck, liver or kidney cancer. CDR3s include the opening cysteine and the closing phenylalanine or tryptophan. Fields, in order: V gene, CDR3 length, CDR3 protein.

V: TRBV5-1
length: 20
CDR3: CASSSPAGQGGRSQQETQYF

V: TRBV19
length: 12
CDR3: CASSRRDEKLFF

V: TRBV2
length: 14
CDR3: CASSEGGSGNTIYF

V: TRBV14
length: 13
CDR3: CASSQYPTSSQFF

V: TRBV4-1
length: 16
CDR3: CASSQDTGASSYEQYF

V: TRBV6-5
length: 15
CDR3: CASSPGENWGETQYF

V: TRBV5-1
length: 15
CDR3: CASSLVGTPSYEQYF

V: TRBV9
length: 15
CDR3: CASSPFSQSSYEQYF

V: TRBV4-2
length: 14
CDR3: CASSQASDRAEAFF

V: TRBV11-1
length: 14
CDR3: CASSMTDGHYGYTF

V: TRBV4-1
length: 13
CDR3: CASSRSSRYEQYF

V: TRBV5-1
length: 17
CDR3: CASNRAGPSRGQETQYF

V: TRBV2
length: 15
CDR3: CASSISGTGIQPQHF

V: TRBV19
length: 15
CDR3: CASSINRGSNQPQHF

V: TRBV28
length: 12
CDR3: CASRTTGGEQFF

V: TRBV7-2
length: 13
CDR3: CASSLTLNSPLHF

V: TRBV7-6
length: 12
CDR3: CASSLARHEQYF

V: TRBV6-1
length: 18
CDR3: CASSEWWWGAGTNEKLFF

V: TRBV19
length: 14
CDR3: CASSIAAGSYEQYF

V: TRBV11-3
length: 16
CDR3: CASSRTSGGSYNEQFF

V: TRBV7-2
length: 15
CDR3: CASSSRGSSNTEAFF

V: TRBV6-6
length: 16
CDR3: CASSLRKDSNNSPLHF

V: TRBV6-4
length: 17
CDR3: CASSAMAGGPNTDTQYF

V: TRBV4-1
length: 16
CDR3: CASSHDSGTRGNTIYF

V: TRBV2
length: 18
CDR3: CATPLGGGATLGTDTQYF

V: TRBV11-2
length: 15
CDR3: CASSLGTGGGETQYF

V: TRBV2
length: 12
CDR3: CASRVSKETQYF

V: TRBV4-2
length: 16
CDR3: CASSQGDRVRDYGYTF

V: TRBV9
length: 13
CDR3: CASSVALEETQYF

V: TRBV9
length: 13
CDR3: CASSKGTEETQYF

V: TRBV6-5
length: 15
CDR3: CASSRDGSSGNTIYF

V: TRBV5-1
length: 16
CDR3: CASSPNWGVANEKLFF

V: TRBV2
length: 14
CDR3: CATLSGTEDNEQFF

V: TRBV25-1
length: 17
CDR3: CASSGGASGSRAVAQYF

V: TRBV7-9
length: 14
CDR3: CASSLDSNTGELFF

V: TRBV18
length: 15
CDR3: CASSPLGTGNSPLHF

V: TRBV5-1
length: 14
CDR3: CASSLGDRDYGYTF

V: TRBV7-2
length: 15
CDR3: CASSLVAKAGETQYF

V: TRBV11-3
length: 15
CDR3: CASSLWGGSEETQYF

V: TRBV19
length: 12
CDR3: CAARPPTGELFF

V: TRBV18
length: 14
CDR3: CASSAGTGNSPLHF

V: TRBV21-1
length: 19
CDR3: CASSKRQRVAPILYYGYTF

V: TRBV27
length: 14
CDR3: CASSLSQGGYGYTF

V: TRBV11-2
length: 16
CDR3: CASRGVSGKLADTQYF

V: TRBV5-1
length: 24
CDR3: CASSGLPKPDLTGTGSSGANVLTF

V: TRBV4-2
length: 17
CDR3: CASSQQGKTAGANVLTF

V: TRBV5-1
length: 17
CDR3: CASSETSGGMPGETQYF

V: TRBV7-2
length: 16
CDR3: CASSLVSGINSYEQYF